The clone carrying this T cell receptor (beta chain) has just a few counts. Its target is unknown. This specimen comes from a study of T cells in localized non-small cell lung cancer. Study-level results: Clonality of T cells reached its maximum in uninvolved adjacent lung, surpassing tumor.

The repertoire was sequenced with immunoSEQ multiplex PCR; TCRdb's copy has only in-frame clones and lacks some. Of 2,500 or so clones in the sample, 30% to 40% were seen once. The junction had 5 bases not matched to a gene; V was cut back by 6 bases and J by 7 bases. Germline CDR1 is MNHGY and CDR2 is SAAAGT. The CDR3 contains 13 residues. The chain joins TRBV6-8 to TRBJ1-5; 8 bases agree with TRBD1. The sequence derives from a male donor aged 60 or over with stage I squamous cell lung carcinoma. Sequences were derived from lung tumor tissue, sampled before any cancer treatment. CDR3 sequence reads: CASSNGQGQPQHF. The CDR3 nucleotides read TGTGCCAGCAGCAACGGACAGGGACAGCCCCAGCATTTT.